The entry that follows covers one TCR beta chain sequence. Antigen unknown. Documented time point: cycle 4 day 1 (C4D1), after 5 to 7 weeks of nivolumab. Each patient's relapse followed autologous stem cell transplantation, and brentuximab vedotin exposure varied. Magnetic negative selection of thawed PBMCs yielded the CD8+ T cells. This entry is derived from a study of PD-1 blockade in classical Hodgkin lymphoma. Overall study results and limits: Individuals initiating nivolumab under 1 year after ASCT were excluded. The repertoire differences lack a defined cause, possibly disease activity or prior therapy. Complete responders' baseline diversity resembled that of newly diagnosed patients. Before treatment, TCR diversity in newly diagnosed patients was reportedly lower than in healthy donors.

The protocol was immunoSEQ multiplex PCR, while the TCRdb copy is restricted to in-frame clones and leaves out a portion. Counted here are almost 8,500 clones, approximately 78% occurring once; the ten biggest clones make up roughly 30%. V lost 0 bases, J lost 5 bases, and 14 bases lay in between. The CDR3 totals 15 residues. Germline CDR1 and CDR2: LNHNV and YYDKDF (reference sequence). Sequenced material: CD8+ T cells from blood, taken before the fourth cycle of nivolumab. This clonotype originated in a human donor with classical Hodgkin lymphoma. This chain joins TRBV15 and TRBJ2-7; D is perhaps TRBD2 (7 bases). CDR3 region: CATSRDVEGGDEQYF. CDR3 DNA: TGTGCCACCAGCAGAGATGTGGAGGGGGGGGACGAGCAGTACTTC.